The sequence of this TCR beta chain was determined in a study of blood T cell repertoires in COVID-19. As for the study in general: The United States, Italy and Spain were the sources of the acute and convalescent COVID-19 samples.

Ages ranged from about 18 to 89 years, with residence in 24 US areas. Grouping used clinical history reported by participants in a survey and questionnaire. Here immunoSEQ multiplex PCR was the method, and the copy in TCRdb shows in-frame clones only, minus some. The table includes 280,000 or so clones, almost 90% detected once. This receptor was identified in a woman between 18 and 29 years old with acute COVID-19. Sequencing was done on a sample of PBMCs or T cells enriched from blood (not recorded which).

The CDR3 here is CASTAGGSSYNEQFF. Here the CDR3 DNA reads TGTGCCAGCACGGCGGGAGGGAGCTCCTACAATGAGCAGTTCTTC. This chain joins TRBV6-5 and TRBJ2-1; 9 bases line up with TRBD2. Germline loops: CDR1 MNHEY, CDR2 SVGAGI. The CDR3 has 15 residues. J gave up 0 bases and V 7 bases, and 4 bases lay outside the gene matches.